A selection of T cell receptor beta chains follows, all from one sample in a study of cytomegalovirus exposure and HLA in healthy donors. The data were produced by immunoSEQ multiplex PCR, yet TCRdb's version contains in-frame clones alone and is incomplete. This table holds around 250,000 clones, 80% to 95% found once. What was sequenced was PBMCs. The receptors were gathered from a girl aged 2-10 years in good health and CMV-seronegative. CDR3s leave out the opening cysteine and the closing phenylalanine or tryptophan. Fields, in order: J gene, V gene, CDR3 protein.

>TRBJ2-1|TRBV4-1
ASSHLGRKNYNEQF
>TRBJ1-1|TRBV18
ASSPSWGGPSKPNTEAF
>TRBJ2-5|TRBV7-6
ASSPGLAGETETQY
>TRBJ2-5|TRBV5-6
ASSNGRGMTQY
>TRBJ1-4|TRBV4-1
ASSQTGLLNEKLF
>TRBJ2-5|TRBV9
ASSGSMTSGYETQY
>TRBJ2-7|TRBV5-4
ASSLGGGTSGRTTYEQY
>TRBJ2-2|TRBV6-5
ASSYSARGIGELF
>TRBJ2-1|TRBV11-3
ASSLGAWTVDGEQF
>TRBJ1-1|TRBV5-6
ASSLGTGLPSEAF
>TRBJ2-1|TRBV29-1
SGTTGVRDNEQF
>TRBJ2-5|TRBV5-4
ASSTLETQY
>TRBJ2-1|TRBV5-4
ASSPGLAAPYNEQF
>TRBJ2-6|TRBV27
ASSLWTGNVNSGANVLT
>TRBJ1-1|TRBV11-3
ASSFSISTEAF
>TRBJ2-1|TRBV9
ASSVTSGYNEQF
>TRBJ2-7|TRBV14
ASSRGQGAYEQY
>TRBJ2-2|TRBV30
ASTDRWGGELF
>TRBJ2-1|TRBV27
ASSLPSGRAGSYNEQF
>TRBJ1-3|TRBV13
ASSSSTSLLTGNTIY
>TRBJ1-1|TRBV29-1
SVETRQALNTEAF
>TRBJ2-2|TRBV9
ASSVATSGGAWAGELF
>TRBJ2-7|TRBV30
AWMGNHRGRGSYEQY
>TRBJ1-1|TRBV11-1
ASRRADTEAF
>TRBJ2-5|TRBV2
ASSFGQGQETQY
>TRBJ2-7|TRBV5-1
ASSLEGTGGHPLSEQY
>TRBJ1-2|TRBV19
ASSMAGNNYGYT
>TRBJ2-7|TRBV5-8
ASSRAGTVWYEQY
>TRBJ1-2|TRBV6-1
ASSETGTGGYGYT
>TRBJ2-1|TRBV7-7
ASSRSWTSGRENEQF
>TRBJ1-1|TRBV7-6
ASSQPSASTEAF
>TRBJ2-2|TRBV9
ASSELAGANTGELF
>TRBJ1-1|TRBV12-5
ASGLVGGMNTEAF
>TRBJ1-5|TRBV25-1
ASSEGGWGSNQPQH
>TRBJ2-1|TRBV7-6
ASSLFTSGGTGGDEQF
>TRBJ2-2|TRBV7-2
ASSGWEGGEPGRELF
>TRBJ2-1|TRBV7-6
ASSTSRGGSYNEQF
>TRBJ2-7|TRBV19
ASSKTGWSYEQY
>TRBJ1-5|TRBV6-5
ASVRRDQH
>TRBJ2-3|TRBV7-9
ASSNRTGPDTQY
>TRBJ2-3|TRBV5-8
ASSFYPSTDTQY
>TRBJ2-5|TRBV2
ASSEVIGGTQY
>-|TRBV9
ASSSRDSTYEQY
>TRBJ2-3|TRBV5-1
ASSMQSGSTDTQY
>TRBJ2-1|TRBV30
AWSQPGLLREQF